Listed below are T cell receptor beta chains from one sample, sequenced in a study of shared clonotypes between healthy human individuals. Assay used: immunoSEQ multiplex PCR; TCRdb lists only in-frame clones, some missing. The data hold 550,000 to 650,000 clones, with roughly 95% observed a single time. Input material: naive CD8+ T cells sorted from blood. The source of these receptors is a woman aged 25 to 39 in good health. CDR3s include the opening cysteine and the closing phenylalanine or tryptophan. A D gene is named only where the DNA matches it firmly. Expanded clones get a size class; other rows say once, few or many, or leave the size out.

V gene,clone size,D gene,J gene,CDR3 protein,CDR3 DNA
TRBV4-1,few,NA,TRBJ2-7,CASRTTVSSYEQYF,TGCGCCAGCAGGACGACAGTTAGCTCCTACGAGCAGTACTTC
TRBV28,medium-sized,TRBD1,TRBJ1-4,CASSSPRTGNHEKLFF,TGTGCCAGCAGTTCCCCTAGGACAGGGAATCATGAAAAACTGTTTTTT
TRBV28,NA,TRBD2,TRBJ2-2,CASTGKLAGPNTGELFF,TGTGCCAGCACAGGAAAATTAGCGGGACCGAACACCGGGGAGCTGTTTTTT
TRBV6-5,NA,TRBD2,TRBJ2-7,CASSADGGSYEQYF,TGTGCCAGCAGTGCGGACGGGGGGTCCTACGAGCAGTACTTC
TRBV28,NA,TRBD2,TRBJ2-1,CASSHSTGTSGPSYNEQFF,TGTGCCAGCAGTCACTCGACCGGGACTAGCGGACCCTCCTACAATGAGCAGTTCTTC
TRBV6-5,NA,TRBD2,TRBJ2-2,CASTFGEGYTGELFF,TGTGCCAGCACCTTTGGGGAGGGGTACACCGGGGAGCTGTTTTTT
TRBV6-1,NA,NA,TRBJ2-7,CASRKTGAPYEQYF,TGTGCCAGCAGAAAAACAGGAGCACCCTACGAGCAGTACTTC
TRBV11-2,NA,TRBD2,TRBJ2-1,CASSLASGSGNEQFF,TGTGCCAGCAGCTTAGCTAGCGGGAGTGGCAATGAGCAGTTCTTC
TRBV2,NA,NA,TRBJ2-5,CASSDGNTVETQYF,TGTGCCAGCAGTGACGGGAACACCGTAGAGACCCAGTACTTC
TRBV28,NA,TRBD2,TRBJ2-1,CASRLAGEGDTNEQFF,TGTGCCAGCCGACTAGCGGGAGAGGGGGATACAAATGAGCAGTTCTTC
TRBV28,NA,NA,TRBJ2-4,CASSLLGPQNIQYF,TGTGCCAGCAGTCTTCTGGGGCCCCAGAACATTCAGTACTTC
TRBV2,NA,TRBD1,TRBJ1-4,CASKGRDREEKLFF,TGTGCCAGCAAGGGGCGGGACAGGGAAGAAAAACTGTTTTTT
TRBV27,NA,TRBD2,TRBJ2-3,CASSSNPGTRDTQYF,TGTGCCAGCAGTTCCAATCCCGGGACTAGGGATACGCAGTATTTT
TRBV5-8,NA,NA,TRBJ2-7,CASSLGEEAYEQYF,TGTGCCAGCAGCTTGGGAGAGGAAGCCTACGAGCAGTACTTC
TRBV11-2,NA,TRBD2,TRBJ2-5,CASSSTSGSQETQYF,TGTGCCAGCAGCTCGACTAGCGGGAGTCAAGAGACCCAGTACTTC
TRBV9,NA,TRBD2,TRBJ2-7,CASSSRLAGVNEQYF,TGTGCCAGCAGCTCACGACTAGCGGGAGTAAACGAGCAGTACTTC
TRBV27,NA,TRBD1,TRBJ2-1,CASSPSVGQTYNEQFF,TGTGCCAGCAGTCCCTCAGTGGGACAGACCTACAATGAGCAGTTCTTC
TRBV7-3,NA,TRBD2,TRBJ2-7,CASSYGGGYEQYF,TGTGCCAGCAGCTACGGGGGAGGGTACGAGCAGTACTTC
TRBV25-1,NA,TRBD1,TRBJ1-1,CASSGGRYTEAFF,TGTGCCAGCTCAGGGGGCCGGTACACTGAAGCTTTCTTT
TRBV6-5,NA,NA,TRBJ1-2,CASSYGEGSYGYTF,TGTGCCAGCAGTTACGGGGAGGGGAGCTATGGCTACACCTTC
TRBV7-9,NA,NA,TRBJ2-3,CASSSIPDTQYF,TGTGCCAGCAGCTCCATCCCAGATACGCAGTATTTT
TRBV2,NA,NA,TRBJ2-3,CASSDGGLGTDTQYF,TGTGCCAGCAGTGATGGTGGGCTAGGCACAGATACGCAGTATTTT
TRBV6-6,NA,NA,TRBJ1-1,CASISRTEAFF,TGTGCCAGCATTTCCAGGACTGAAGCTTTCTTT
TRBV2,NA,NA,TRBJ1-1,CASSAGETEAFF,TGTGCCAGCAGTGCAGGGGAAACTGAAGCTTTCTTT
TRBV7-9,NA,TRBD1,TRBJ2-2,CASSSGTGSTGELFF,TGTGCCAGCAGCTCTGGGACAGGGAGCACCGGGGAGCTGTTTTTT
TRBV7-9,NA,NA,TRBJ1-2,CASSHYPTRDENYGYTF,TGTGCCAGCAGCCATTACCCGACCAGGGATGAGAACTATGGCTACACCTTC
TRBV27,NA,TRBD2,TRBJ2-3,CASSPSGSGDTQYF,TGTGCCAGCAGCCCTAGCGGGAGTGGAGATACGCAGTATTTT
TRBV11-2,NA,NA,TRBJ2-7,CASSLDLVAAYEQYF,TGTGCCAGCAGCTTAGATTTGGTAGCGGCCTACGAGCAGTACTTC
TRBV9,NA,TRBD1,TRBJ2-1,CASSGSGTGDNEQFF,TGTGCCAGCAGCGGATCCGGGACAGGGGACAATGAGCAGTTCTTC
TRBV28,NA,NA,TRBJ2-1,CASSLGLGREQFF,TGTGCCAGCAGCTTAGGGCTGGGCAGGGAGCAGTTCTTC
TRBV25-1,NA,NA,TRBJ1-4,CASSEGQGFEKLFF,TGTGCCAGCAGTGAAGGGCAGGGGTTTGAAAAACTGTTTTTT
TRBV6-5,NA,NA,TRBJ2-1,CASSYRENEQFF,TGTGCCAGCAGTTACCGGGAAAATGAGCAGTTCTTC
TRBV7-9,NA,NA,TRBJ1-4,CASSTLHTDLNEKLFF,TGTGCCAGCAGCACCCTCCATACGGATCTTAATGAAAAACTGTTTTTT
TRBV28,NA,NA,TRBJ2-7,CASSRGSNEQYF,TGTGCCAGCAGTAGGGGTTCGAACGAGCAGTACTTC
TRBV29-1,NA,NA,TRBJ1-2,CSVETQYGYTF,TGCAGCGTTGAAACCCAATATGGCTACACCTTC
TRBV5-8,NA,TRBD1,TRBJ2-5,CASSYATDRGKWETQYF,TGTGCCAGCAGCTATGCTACCGACAGGGGAAAGTGGGAGACCCAGTACTTC
TRBV28,NA,TRBD1,TRBJ1-1,CASSRGYTGDLKNTEAFF,TGTGCCAGCAGTCGAGGGTACACAGGGGACTTAAAGAACACTGAAGCTTTCTTT
TRBV9,NA,NA,TRBJ2-3,CASSVDGNTQYF,TGTGCCAGCAGCGTAGATGGGAATACGCAGTATTTT
TRBV7-9,NA,TRBD1,TRBJ2-5,CASSYRGETQYF,TGTGCCAGCAGTTACAGGGGAGAGACCCAGTACTTC
TRBV28,NA,TRBD2,TRBJ2-1,CASRLTSGNYNEQFF,TGTGCCAGCAGATTGACTAGCGGGAATTACAATGAGCAGTTCTTC
TRBV27,NA,NA,TRBJ2-1,CASTSHRSYNEQFF,TGTGCCAGCACCTCTCATCGTTCTTACAATGAGCAGTTCTTC
TRBV4-1,NA,NA,TRBJ2-1,CASSQTGEQFF,TGCGCCAGCAGCCAAACCGGTGAGCAGTTCTTC
TRBV10-3,NA,NA,TRBJ2-7,CAISEGIADYEQYF,TGTGCCATCAGTGAGGGAATAGCGGACTACGAGCAGTACTTC
TRBV2,NA,TRBD2,TRBJ2-3,CASQASVTSGSRGDTQYF,TGTGCCAGCCAGGCGTCCGTGACTAGCGGGAGTCGGGGAGATACGCAGTATTTT
TRBV6-6,NA,NA,TRBJ1-6,CASSYPAGVDSPLHF,TGTGCCAGCAGTTACCCTGCCGGGGTAGACTCACCCCTCCACTTT
TRBV19,NA,TRBD1,TRBJ2-7,CASSVRDRYNEQYF,TGTGCCAGTAGTGTCCGGGACAGGTACAACGAGCAGTACTTC
TRBV27,NA,NA,TRBJ1-3,CASSLMADGNTIYF,TGTGCCAGCAGTTTAATGGCAGACGGAAACACCATATATTTT
TRBV11-2,NA,NA,TRBJ2-7,CASSLGQLYEQYF,TGTGCCAGCAGCTTAGGTCAGCTCTACGAGCAGTACTTC
TRBV5-1,NA,TRBD2,TRBJ2-7,CASSLVGTSAFYEQYF,TGCGCCAGCAGCTTGGTGGGGACTAGTGCTTTCTACGAGCAGTACTTC
TRBV13,NA,NA,TRBJ2-1,CASTEQTGEQFF,TGTGCCAGCACCGAACAGACGGGTGAGCAGTTCTTC
TRBV21-1,NA,NA,TRBJ2-7,CASSNPGQNYEQYF,TGTGCCAGCAGCAATCCGGGACAGAACTACGAGCAGTACTTC
TRBV11-2,NA,NA,TRBJ2-1,CASSLVDWNEQFF,TGTGCCAGCAGCTTAGTAGACTGGAATGAGCAGTTCTTC
TRBV6-4,NA,NA,TRBJ1-1,CASSDYPEDTEAFF,TGTGCCAGCAGTGACTATCCCGAGGACACTGAAGCTTTCTTT
TRBV27,NA,TRBD2,TRBJ2-1,CASSLDGAGAGEQFF,TGTGCCAGCAGTTTAGATGGAGCGGGAGCAGGTGAGCAGTTCTTC
TRBV13,NA,NA,TRBJ2-5,CASSFTSADGTQYF,TGTGCCAGCAGCTTTACTAGTGCAGATGGGACCCAGTACTTC
TRBV6-5,NA,NA,TRBJ2-3,CASSYSVVPEADTQYF,TGTGCCAGCAGTTATTCCGTCGTTCCGGAAGCAGATACGCAGTATTTT
TRBV4-3,once,TRBD1,TRBJ1-1,CASSSLGAGGEAFF,TGCGCCAGCAGCTCCCTCGGGGCAGGGGGCGAGGCTTTCTTT
TRBV28,NA,TRBD1,TRBJ1-2,CASSFTDRVYGYTF,TGTGCCAGCAGCTTCACCGACAGGGTCTATGGCTACACCTTC
TRBV20-1,NA,NA,TRBJ1-6,CSASSTPLHF,TGCAGTGCTAGTTCCACACCCCTCCACTTT
TRBV28,NA,TRBD1,TRBJ2-7,CASTLDRGHYEQYF,TGTGCCAGCACCCTGGACAGGGGCCACTACGAGCAGTACTTC